This T cell receptor beta chain is from a study of identifying expanded T cells in peripheral blood. CDR1 is SNHLY, CDR2 FYNNEI, per germline. V was shortened by 7 bases and J by 6 bases, with 10 bases between the two germline ends. CDR3 length: 12 residues. Sequencing was performed with immunoSEQ multiplex PCR; in TCRdb, only in-frame clones are kept and a portion is missing. The sample holds about 52,000 clones, approximately 79% seen once. This clone has a handful of counts. Sequencing input: blood. J is TRBJ2-1 and V is TRBV2; no firm D call. This receptor was obtained from a person between 18 and 70 years old in good health. The CDR3 spells CASIRERNEQFF. The CDR3, as DNA: TGTGCCAGCATCCGTGAGCGCAATGAGCAGTTCTTC.